These 8 T cell receptor beta chains were all obtained from the same sample, sequenced in a study of a mutant IDH1 vaccine in newly diagnosed glioma. Time point: week 5, during vaccination. Topical imiquimod was applied with each vaccine dose, which held 300 ug of mutant IDH1 20-mer peptide. No antigen is known for these receptors. TCRdb keeps only in-frame clones here, not all; method: immunoSEQ multiplex PCR. Here the sample spans 25,000 to 35,000 clones, more than 70% being singletons. The sample here was PBMCs, taken from a glioma patient whose treatment included an IDH1 peptide vaccine. These receptors were obtained from a man between 18 and 35 years old with glioma.

The chain is built from TRBV29-1 and TRBJ1-1; no clear D gene. This CDR3 has 12 amino acids. V was shortened by 4 bases and J by 1 base, with 7 bases between the two germline ends. In germline, CDR1 is SQVTM, CDR2 ANQGSEA. CDR3 nucleotides: TGCAGCGTTGGGAGGGAGAACACTGAAGCTTTCTTT. Protein product: CSVGRENTEAFF.

V is TRBV29-1 and J is TRBJ1-1; D unresolved. V dropped 4 bases and J dropped 2 bases, with 11 bases sitting between them. CDR3 length: 13 amino acids. Germline loops: CDR1 SQVTM, CDR2 ANQGSEA. As DNA, the CDR3 is TGCAGCGTTGGGGCGGCACTCAACACTGAAGCTTTCTTT. Translated, it gives CSVGAALNTEAFF.

The CDR3 sequence is CASSLGAGPQETQYF. CDR3 in DNA: TGCGCCAGCAGCTTAGGAGCGGGACCTCAGGAGACCCAGTACTTC. The chain has TRBV5-1 and TRBJ2-5, with 7 positions matching TRBD2. The junction had 9 bases not matched to a gene; V was cut back by 2 bases and J by 5 bases. This CDR3 is 15 amino acids long. In germline, CDR1 is SGHRS, CDR2 YFSETQ. Full variable domain (remainder filled in from reference TRBV5-1 and TRBJ2-5): KAGVTQTPRYLIKTRGQQVTLSCSPISGHRSVSWYQQTPGQGLQFLFEYFSETQRNKGNFPGRFSGRQFSNSRSEMNVSTLELGDSALYLCASSLGAGPQETQYFGPGTRLLVL.

This chain joins TRBV6-5 and TRBJ1-3; no firm D call. CDR1 is MNHEY, CDR2 SVGAGI, per germline. Trimming removed 2 bases from V and 3 bases from J, with 8 bases in between. This CDR3 comprises 14 residues. As DNA, the CDR3 is TGTGCCAGCAGTTACCGTAGGGATGGAAACACCATATATTTT. It yields the protein CASSYRRDGNTIYF.

The rearrangement uses TRBV18 and TRBJ1-5; TRBD1 is a possible D gene (5 bases). The CDR3 has 15 residues. Germline CDR1 and CDR2: KGHSH and LQKENI. V shed 2 bases and J shed 1 base, with 9 bases lying between them. The CDR3: CASSPGAASNQPQHF. The DNA of the CDR3 is TGTGCCAGCTCACCAGGGGCGGCGAGCAATCAGCCCCAGCATTTT.

This clone rates as medium-sized. The V gene is TRBV9, the J gene TRBJ1-6, with D hard to call. The CDR3 has 14 residues. Germline assignment: CDR1 SGDLS and CDR2 YYNGEE. V lost 0 bases, J lost 7 bases, and 8 bases lay in between. CDR3 protein: CASSVGGGNSPLHF. The DNA for the CDR3 is TGTGCCAGCAGCGTAGGTGGTGGGAATTCACCCCTCCACTTT.

The chain employs TRBV30 and TRBJ2-7; 8 nucleotides align to TRBD2. V shed 1 base, J shed 6 bases, and the junction held 5 bases outside the gene matches. The CDR3 covers 13 residues. Germline CDR1 GTSNPN, CDR2 SVGIG (reference sequence). The CDR3 bases are TGTGCCTGGAGTGGGACTAGCTGGGGCGAGCAGTACTTC. Translated: CAWSGTSWGEQYF.

The chain has TRBV5-1 and TRBJ1-1; 11 bases agree with TRBD1. Germline CDR1 SGHRS, CDR2 YFSETQ. The CDR3 consists of 15 residues. The junction had 7 bases not matched to a gene; V was cut back by 4 bases and J by 5 bases. The CDR3 region has the DNA TGCGCCAGCAGCGGGGGACAGGGGGGGTGGACTGAAGCTTTCTTT. This translates into CASSGGQGGWTEAFF.